This TCR beta chain is from a study of blood T cell repertoires in COVID-19. Study-level information: COVID-19 samples collected from the United States, Italy and Spain covered acute and convalescent phases.

Living in about two dozen US areas, the participants were between 18 and 89 years of age. In Cohort 3, a recovered donor had either two negative PCRs, clearance, or symptom resolution. Data came from immunoSEQ multiplex PCR; TCRdb stores just in-frame clones and leaves some out. The sample holds 190,000 or so clones, around 89% seen once. The sequenced sample was PBMCs or T cells enriched from blood (not recorded which). The sequence derives from a man between 25 and 39 years old who had recovered from COVID-19.

CDR3 residues: CASSFQGSGANVLTF. CDR3 in DNA: TGTGCCAGCAGCTTCCAGGGCTCTGGGGCCAACGTCCTGACTTTC. The rearrangement uses TRBV13 and TRBJ2-6; a possible D gene is TRBD1 (5 bases). The CDR3 totals 15 residues. V lost 3 bases, J lost 0 bases, and 6 bases lay in between. Looked up from germline, CDR1 is PRHDT and CDR2 is FYEKMQ (reference sequence).